A single sample gave rise to the 5 T cell receptor beta chains below, sequenced in a study of T cell responses to AZD1222 COVID-19 vaccine. Using immunoSEQ multiplex PCR, the repertoire was profiled, and TCRdb retains in-frame clones only, with some absent. This table holds around 160,000 clones, about 90% found once. Source: peripheral blood, taken on day 0 of AZD1222 vaccination. The receptor set was obtained from an adult in good health.

The chain has TRBV27 and TRBJ2-7; D is unresolved. Germline CDR1 and CDR2: MNHEY and SMNVEV (reference sequence). Trimming cost V 5 bases and J 8 bases, with 7 bases left between them. This CDR3 has 10 residues. In DNA form, the CDR3 reads TGTGCCAGCAGTGGGGATCAGCAGTACTTC. As protein: CASSGDQQYF.

J is TRBJ2-1 and V is TRBV27; D is perhaps TRBD2 (5 bases). V lost 7 bases and J 0 bases, leaving 10 bases between the germline ends. The CDR3 length is 14 residues. The V gene's germline CDR1 is MNHEY and CDR2 SMNVEV (reference sequence). CDR3 in amino acids: CASKTGSSYNEQFF. The DNA of the CDR3 is TGTGCCAGCAAAACGGGGAGCTCCTACAATGAGCAGTTCTTC.

The chain has TRBV30 and TRBJ1-5; 8 bases fit TRBD1. CDR3 length: 14 amino acids. Trimming cost V 3 bases and J 5 bases; bases outside gene matches: 6. Germline CDR1 GTSNPN, CDR2 SVGIG (reference sequence). CDR3 sequence: CAWSLTGAYQPQHF. DNA of the CDR3: TGTGCCTGGAGCTTGACAGGGGCTTATCAGCCCCAGCATTTT.

The J gene is TRBJ2-1, the V gene TRBV3-1 (or the pseudogene TRBV3-2); TRBD1 aligns across 9 bases. The V segment lost 4 bases and the J segment 5 bases; nucleotides outside the gene matches: 6. The CDR3 spans 15 residues. Looked up from germline, CDR1 is LGHDT and CDR2 is YNNKEL (reference sequence). In nucleotides, the CDR3 is TGTGCCAGCAGCCCCTCCGGGACAGGGAACAATGAGCAGTTCTTC. It codes for CASSPSGTGNNEQFF.

The chain carries TRBV7-8 and TRBJ2-7; D unresolved. CDR3 length: 15 residues. Germline V gene data show CDR1 as SGHVS and CDR2 as FQNEAQ. Trimming left V 2 bases short and J 2 bases short, with 13 bases between. This CDR3 is CASSLLRQDTYEQYF. CDR3 nucleotide sequence: TGTGCCAGCAGCTTATTGAGGCAGGATACCTACGAGCAGTACTTC.